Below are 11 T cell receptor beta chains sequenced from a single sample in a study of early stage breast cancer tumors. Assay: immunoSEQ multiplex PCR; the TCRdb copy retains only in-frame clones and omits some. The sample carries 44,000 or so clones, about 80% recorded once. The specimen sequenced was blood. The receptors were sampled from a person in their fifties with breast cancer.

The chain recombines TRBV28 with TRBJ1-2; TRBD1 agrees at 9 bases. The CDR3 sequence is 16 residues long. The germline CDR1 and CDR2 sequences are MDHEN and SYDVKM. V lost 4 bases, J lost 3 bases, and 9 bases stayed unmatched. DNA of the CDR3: TGTGCCAGCAGTTCCACCGGGACAGGGACTTACTATGGCTACACCTTC. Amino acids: CASSSTGTGTYYGYTF.

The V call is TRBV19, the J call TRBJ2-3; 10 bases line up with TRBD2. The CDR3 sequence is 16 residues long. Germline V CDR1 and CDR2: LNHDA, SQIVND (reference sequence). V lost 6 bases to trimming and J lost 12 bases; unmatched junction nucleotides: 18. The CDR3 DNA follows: TGTGCCAGTAGCATCTACGGCGGACTAGCGGATACGACACAGTATTTT. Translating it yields CASSIYGGLADTTQYF.

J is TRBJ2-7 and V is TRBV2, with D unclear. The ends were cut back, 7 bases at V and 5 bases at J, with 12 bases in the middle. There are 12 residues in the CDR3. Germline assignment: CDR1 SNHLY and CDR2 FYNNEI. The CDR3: CASTMMANEQYF. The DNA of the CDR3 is TGTGCCAGCACTATGATGGCCAACGAGCAGTACTTC.

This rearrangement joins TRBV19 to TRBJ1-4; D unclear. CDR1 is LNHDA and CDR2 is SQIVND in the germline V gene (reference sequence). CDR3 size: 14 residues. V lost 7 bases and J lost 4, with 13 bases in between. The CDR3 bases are TGTGCCAGTAAATTGAGAGGGATTAATGAAAAACTGTTTTTT. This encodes CASKLRGINEKLFF.

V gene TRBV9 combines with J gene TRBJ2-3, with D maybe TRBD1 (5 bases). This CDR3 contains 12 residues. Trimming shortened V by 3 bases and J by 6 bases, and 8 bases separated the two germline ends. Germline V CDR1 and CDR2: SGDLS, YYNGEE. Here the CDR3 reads CASSAAGDTQYF. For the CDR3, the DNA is TGTGCCAGCAGCGCTGCAGGGGATACGCAGTATTTT.

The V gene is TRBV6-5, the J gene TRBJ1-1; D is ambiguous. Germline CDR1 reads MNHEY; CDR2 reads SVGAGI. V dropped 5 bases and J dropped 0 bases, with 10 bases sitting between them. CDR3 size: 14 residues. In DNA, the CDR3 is TGTGCCAGCAGTACGAACGAGTTGAACACTGAAGCTTTCTTT. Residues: CASSTNELNTEAFF.

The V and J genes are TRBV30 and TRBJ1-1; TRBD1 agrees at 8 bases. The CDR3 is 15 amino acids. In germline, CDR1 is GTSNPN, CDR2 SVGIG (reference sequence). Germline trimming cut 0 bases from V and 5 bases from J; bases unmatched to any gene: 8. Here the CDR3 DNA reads TGTGCCTGGAGTGTACCGGACAGGGAGGGTACTGAAGCTTTCTTT. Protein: CAWSVPDREGTEAFF. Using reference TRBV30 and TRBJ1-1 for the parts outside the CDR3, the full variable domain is SQTIHQWPATLVQPVGSPLSLECTVEGTSNPNLYWYRQAAGRGLQLLFYSVGIGQISSEVPQNLSASRPQDRQFILSSKKLLLSDSGFYLCAWSVPDREGTEAFFGQGTRLTVV.

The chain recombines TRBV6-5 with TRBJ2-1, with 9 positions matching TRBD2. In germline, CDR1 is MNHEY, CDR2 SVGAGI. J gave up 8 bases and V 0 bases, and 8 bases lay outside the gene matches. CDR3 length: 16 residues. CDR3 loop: CASSYSIAGGPDEQFF. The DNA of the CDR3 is TGTGCCAGCAGTTACTCGATCGCGGGGGGGCCCGATGAGCAGTTCTTC.

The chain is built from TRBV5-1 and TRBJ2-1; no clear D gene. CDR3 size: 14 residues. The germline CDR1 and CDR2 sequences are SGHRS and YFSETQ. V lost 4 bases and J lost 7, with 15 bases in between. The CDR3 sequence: CASSQDPQANEQFF. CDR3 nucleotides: TGCGCCAGCAGCCAGGACCCCCAGGCAAATGAGCAGTTCTTC.

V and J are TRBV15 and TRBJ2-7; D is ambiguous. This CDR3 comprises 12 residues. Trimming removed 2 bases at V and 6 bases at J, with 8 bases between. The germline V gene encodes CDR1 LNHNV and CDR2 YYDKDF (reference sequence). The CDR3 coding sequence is TGTGCCACCAGCAGAACGGTGGGCGAGCAGTACTTC. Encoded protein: CATSRTVGEQYF.

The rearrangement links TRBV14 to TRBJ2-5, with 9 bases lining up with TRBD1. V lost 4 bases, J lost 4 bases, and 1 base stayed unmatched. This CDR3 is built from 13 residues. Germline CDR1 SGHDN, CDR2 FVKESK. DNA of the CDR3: TGTGCCAGCAGCCCGGGACAGGGAGAGACCCAGTACTTC. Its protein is CASSPGQGETQYF.